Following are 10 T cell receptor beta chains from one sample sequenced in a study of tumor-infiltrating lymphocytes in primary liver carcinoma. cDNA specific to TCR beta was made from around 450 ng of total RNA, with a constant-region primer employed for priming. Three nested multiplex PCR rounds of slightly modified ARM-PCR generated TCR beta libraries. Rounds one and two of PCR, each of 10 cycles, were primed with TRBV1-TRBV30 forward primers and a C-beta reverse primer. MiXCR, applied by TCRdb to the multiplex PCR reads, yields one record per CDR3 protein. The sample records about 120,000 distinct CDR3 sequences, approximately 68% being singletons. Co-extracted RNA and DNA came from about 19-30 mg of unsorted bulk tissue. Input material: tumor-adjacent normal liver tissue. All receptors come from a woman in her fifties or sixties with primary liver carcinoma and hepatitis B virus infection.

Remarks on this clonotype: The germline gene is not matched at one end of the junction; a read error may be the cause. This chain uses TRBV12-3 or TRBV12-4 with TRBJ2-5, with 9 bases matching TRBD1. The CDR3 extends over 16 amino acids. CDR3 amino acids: CACSDRTGEVTKTQYF. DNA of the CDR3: TGTGCCTGCAGTGACCGGACAGGGGAGGTCACAAAGACACAGTACTTC.

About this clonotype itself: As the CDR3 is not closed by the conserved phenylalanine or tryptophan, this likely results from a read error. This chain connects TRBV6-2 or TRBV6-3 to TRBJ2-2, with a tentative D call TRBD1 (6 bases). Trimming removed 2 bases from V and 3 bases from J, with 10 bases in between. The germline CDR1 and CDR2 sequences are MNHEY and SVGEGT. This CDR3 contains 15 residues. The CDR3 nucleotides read TGTGCCAGCAGTTACAACAGGGTAGACACCGGGGAGCTGTTTGTT. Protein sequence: CASSYNRVDTGELFV.

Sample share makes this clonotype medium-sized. The CDR3 nucleotides are TGTGCCAGCAGCTTAGCAGAGACCCAGTACTTC. It specifies CASSLAETQYF. V usage is TRBV11-2 and J usage is TRBJ2-5; D is undetermined. The CDR3 runs to 11 residues. The ends were cut back, 1 base at V and 4 bases at J, with 1 base in the middle. From germline, CDR1 is SGHAT and CDR2 FQNNGV.

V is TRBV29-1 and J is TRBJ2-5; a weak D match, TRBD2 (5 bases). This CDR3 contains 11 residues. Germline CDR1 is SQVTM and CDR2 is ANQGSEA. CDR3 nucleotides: TGCGGTGTCGGACTCCAAGAGACCCAGTACTTC. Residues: CGVGLQETQYF.

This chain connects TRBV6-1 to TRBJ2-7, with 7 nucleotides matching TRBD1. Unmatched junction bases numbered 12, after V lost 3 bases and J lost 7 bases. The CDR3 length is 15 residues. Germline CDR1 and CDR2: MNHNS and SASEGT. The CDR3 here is CASSECEGAGVEQYF. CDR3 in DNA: TGTGCCAGCAGTGAGTGTGAGGGGGCAGGAGTAGAGCAGTACTTC.

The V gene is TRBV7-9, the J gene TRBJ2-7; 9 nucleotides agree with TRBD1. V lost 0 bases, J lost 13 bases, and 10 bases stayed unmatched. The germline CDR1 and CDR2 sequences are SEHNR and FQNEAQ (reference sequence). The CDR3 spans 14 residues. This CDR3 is CASSLARDRDEHYF. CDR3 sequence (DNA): TGTGCCAGCAGCTTAGCGCGGGACAGGGACGAACACTACTTC.

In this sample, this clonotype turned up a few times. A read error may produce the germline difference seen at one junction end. As DNA, the CDR3 is TGTGCCAGCAGCATCACCGGGACATCTGGGGTCAACGTCCTGACTTTC. Translated, it gives CASSITGTSGVNVLTF. The gene calls are TRBV28 and TRBJ2-6; a weak D match, TRBD1 (6 bases). Germline lookup yields CDR1 MDHEN and CDR2 SYDVKM. The CDR3 extends over 16 amino acids. The full variable domain, rest sourced from reference TRBV28 and TRBJ2-6, is DVKVTQSSRYLVKRTGEKVFLECVQDMDHENMFWYRQDPGLGLRLIYFSYDVKMKEKGDIPEGYSVSREKKERFSLILESASTNQTSMYLCASSITGTSGVNVLTFGAGSRLTVL.

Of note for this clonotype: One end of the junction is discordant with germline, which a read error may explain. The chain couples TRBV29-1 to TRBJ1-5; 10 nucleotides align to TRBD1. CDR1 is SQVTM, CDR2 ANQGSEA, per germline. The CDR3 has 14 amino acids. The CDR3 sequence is CSFAGQGMGQPHHF. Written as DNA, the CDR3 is TGCAGCTTTGCGGGACAGGGGATGGGTCAGCCCCATCATTTT.

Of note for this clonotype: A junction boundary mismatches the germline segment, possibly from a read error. CDR3 protein: CASSRRTGGTGKLFF. The CDR3 DNA sequence: TGTGCTAGCAGCCGCAGGACTGGCGGAACCGGGAAGCTGTTTTTT. The rearrangement joins TRBV11-2 to TRBJ2-2, with D possibly matching TRBD2 (5 bases). Germline CDR1 and CDR2: SGHAT and FQNNGV. The CDR3 sequence is 15 residues long.

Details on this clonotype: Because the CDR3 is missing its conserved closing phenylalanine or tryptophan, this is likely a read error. Here the CDR3 DNA reads TGTGCCAGCAGTTCAATCAGGGAAAAAATTATCTACGAGCAGTACTCC. As protein: CASSSIREKIIYEQYS. This chain links TRBV28 with TRBJ2-7; tentative D call: TRBD1 (5 bases). Trimming left V 4 bases short and J 3 bases short, with 19 bases between. Germline loops: CDR1 MDHEN, CDR2 SYDVKM. The CDR3 runs to 16 residues.